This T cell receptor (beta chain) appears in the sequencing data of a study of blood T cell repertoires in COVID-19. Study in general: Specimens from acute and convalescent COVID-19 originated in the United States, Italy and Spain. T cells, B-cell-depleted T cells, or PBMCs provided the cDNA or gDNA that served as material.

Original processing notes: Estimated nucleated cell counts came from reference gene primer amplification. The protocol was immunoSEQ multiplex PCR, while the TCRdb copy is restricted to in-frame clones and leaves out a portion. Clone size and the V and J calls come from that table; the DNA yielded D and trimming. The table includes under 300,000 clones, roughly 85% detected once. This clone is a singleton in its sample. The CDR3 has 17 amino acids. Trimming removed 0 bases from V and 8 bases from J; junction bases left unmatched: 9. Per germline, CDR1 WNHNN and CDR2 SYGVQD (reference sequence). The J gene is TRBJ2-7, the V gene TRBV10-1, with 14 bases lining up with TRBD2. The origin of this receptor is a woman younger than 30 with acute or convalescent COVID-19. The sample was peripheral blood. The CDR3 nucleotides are TGCGCCAGCAGTGAGTCGGGGACTAGCGGGAGTAACTCCCAGCAGTACTTC. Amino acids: CASSESGTSGSNSQQYF.